This TCR beta chain was sequenced for a study of shared clonotypes between healthy human individuals. Looking at the study overall: Each donor's CD4 naive and CD4 memory cells filled three plates apiece, CD8 naive two, and CD8 memory one.

The authors distributed each subset's genomic DNA evenly over several immunoSEQ plates. The assay was immunoSEQ multiplex PCR, and TCRdb's table has in-frame clones only and misses some. The data contain millions of clones, 85% to 95% of them seen just once; the ten biggest clones take up 0.1% to 0.15%. CDR1 and CDR2 from the germline V gene are ENHRY and SYGVKD. V dropped 4 bases and J dropped 4; count of bases not matched to a gene: 5. The CDR3 runs 14 residues. This TCR was sampled from a man aged 18 to 30 in good health. The chain joins TRBV10-3 to TRBJ2-5, with 8 bases matching TRBD2. The specimen was naive CD4+ T cells sorted from blood. Subset here: CD45RA+ positively selected. The CDR3 region is CAISAGLGGETQYF. DNA of the CDR3: TGTGCCATCAGTGCGGGACTAGGGGGAGAGACCCAGTACTTC.